Following are 5 T cell receptor beta chains from one sample sequenced in a study of T cell repertoires in cytomegalovirus infection. TCRdb processed the reads anew with MiXCR; each CDR3 protein has one entry. The sample lists around 800,000 distinct CDR3 sequences, over 25% occurring once. Antigens of these TCRs are unknown. The sequenced sample was cultured CD8+ T cells from PBMCs, obtained from culture after CMV antigen stimulation. The source is a human donor in good health (CMV status not recorded). Some clones in this sample may be carry-over from other donors' samples.

The table lists this clonotype with a few counts. The gene calls are TRBV7-9 and TRBJ2-5; weak D call: TRBD2 (9 bases). Trimming shortened V by 5 bases and J by 2 bases, and 21 bases separated the two germline ends. Germline V gene data show CDR1 as SEHNR and CDR2 as FQNEAQ (reference sequence). This CDR3 is 17 amino acids long. Written as DNA, the CDR3 is TGTGCCAGCAGCACAGGGGGAGGCCTAGCGGGACAAGAGACCCAGTACTTC. Protein: CASSTGGGLAGQETQYF.

This clonotype was recorded many times. The chain recombines TRBV7-4 with TRBJ1-1; no definite D call. CDR1 SGHVT and CDR2 SQSDAQ come from the germline V gene. The germline V and J ends were trimmed by 0 bases and 0 bases, with 8 bases remaining between them. There are 15 residues in the CDR3. The CDR3, as DNA: TGTGCCAGCAGCTTAGCGCATAGAATGAACACTGAAGCTTTCTTT. Translated: CASSLAHRMNTEAFF.

The chain recombines TRBV10-3 with TRBJ2-7; either TRBD1 or TRBD2 may fit D (5 bases each). This CDR3 spans 14 amino acids. V shed 3 bases and J shed 0 bases, with 9 bases lying between them. Germline CDR1 ENHRY, CDR2 SYGVKD. The CDR3 DNA follows: TGTGCCATCAGTGACGGGACGGTCTCCTACGAGCAGTACTTC. Its translation is CAISDGTVSYEQYF.

The chain couples TRBV27 to TRBJ1-2; D may be TRBD1 (5 bases). This CDR3 is built from 12 residues. V was pared by 10 bases and J by 3 bases, with 12 bases between. Germline lookup yields CDR1 MNHEY and CDR2 SMNVEV (reference sequence). This chain's CDR3 is CATGGEHYGYTF. Written as DNA, the CDR3 is TGTGCCACCGGGGGGGAGCACTATGGCTACACCTTC.

CDR3 in amino acids: CASTLDFGAPLYSYTF. DNA of the CDR3: TGTGCCAGCACCCTGGATTTCGGGGCCCCTTTATATAGCTACACCTTC. The chain is built from TRBV7-2 and TRBJ1-2, with D maybe TRBD1 (5 bases). This CDR3 has 16 residues. Germline V CDR1 and CDR2: SGHTA, FQGNSA. V lost 7 bases to trimming and J lost 9 bases, with 27 bases between them.